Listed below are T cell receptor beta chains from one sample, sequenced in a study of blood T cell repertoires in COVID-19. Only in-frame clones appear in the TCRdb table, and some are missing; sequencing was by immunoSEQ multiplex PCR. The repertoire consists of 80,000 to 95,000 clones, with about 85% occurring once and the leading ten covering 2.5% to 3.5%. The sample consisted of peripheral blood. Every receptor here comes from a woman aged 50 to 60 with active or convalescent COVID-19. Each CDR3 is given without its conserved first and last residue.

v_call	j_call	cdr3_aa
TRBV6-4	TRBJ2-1	ASSAIPGFDYNEQF
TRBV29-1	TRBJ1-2	SVSRQGGYT
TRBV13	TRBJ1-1	ASSRQGGYTEAF
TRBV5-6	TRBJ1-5	ASSSLGQPQH
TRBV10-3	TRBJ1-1	AIRTTGRNTEAF
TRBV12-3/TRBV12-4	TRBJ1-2	ASSPRQVGGYT
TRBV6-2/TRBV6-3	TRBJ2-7	ASSYSSGQQY
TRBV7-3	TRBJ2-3	ASNSGQGADTQY
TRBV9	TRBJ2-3	ASSVKDRVFDTSTDTQY
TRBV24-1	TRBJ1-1	ATSDFRGPVEEAF
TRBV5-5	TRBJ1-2	ASSLDTGGAYGYT
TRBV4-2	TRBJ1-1	ASSQEDRGEAF
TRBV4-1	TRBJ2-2	ASSQSGLAGFSPTGELF
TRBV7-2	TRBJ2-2	ASSSRLAANTGELF
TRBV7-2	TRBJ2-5	ASSFRRGQETQY
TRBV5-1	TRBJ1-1	ASSSEGWGDTEAF
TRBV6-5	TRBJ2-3	ASSPRRALPGTQY
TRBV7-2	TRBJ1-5	ASSAGQNQPQH
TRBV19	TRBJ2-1	ASSSGRPGWNEQF
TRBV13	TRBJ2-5	ASSSEGYQETQY
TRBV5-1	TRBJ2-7	ASSLEGALYSYEQY
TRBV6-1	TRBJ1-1	ASSDFLRGGYNTEAF
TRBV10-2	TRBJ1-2	ASMGQGPYT
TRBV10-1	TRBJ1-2	ASSGGEDQGEHYGYT
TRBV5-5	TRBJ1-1	ASSFEFATANTEAF
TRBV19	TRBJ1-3	ASTRGQGNTIY
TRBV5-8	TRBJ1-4	ASSLEVGVNEKLF
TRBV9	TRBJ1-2	ASSVGRGQYGYT
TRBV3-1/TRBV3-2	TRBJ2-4	ASSPSGGHIQY
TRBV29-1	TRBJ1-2	SVEVRRQGGYT
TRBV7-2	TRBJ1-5	ASRLGQGDNQPQH
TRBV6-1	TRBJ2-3	ASSEVSSTDTQY
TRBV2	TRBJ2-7	ASSDSGGDEQY
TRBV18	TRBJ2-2	ASSPSRDTGELF
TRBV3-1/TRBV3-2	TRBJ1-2	ASSQATGVYGYT
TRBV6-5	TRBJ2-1	ASRPGTGLFNEQF
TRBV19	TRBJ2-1	ASSPDRGPDSPF
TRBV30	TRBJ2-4	AWSVGGDKNIQY
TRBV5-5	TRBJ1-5	ASSPQGGAFNQPQH
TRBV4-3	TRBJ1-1	ASSQGRGPTEAF
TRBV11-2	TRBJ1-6	ASSLEATFVNSPLH
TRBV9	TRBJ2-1	ASSARHQSSYNEQF
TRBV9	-	ASSVEITGTGGNTIY
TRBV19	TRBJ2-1	ASSMTLVNEQF
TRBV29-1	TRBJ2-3	SGAGGTSLGSTDTQY
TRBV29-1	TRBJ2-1	SVEWSRVGAEQF
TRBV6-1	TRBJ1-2	ASSEALQGYGYT
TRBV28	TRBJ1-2	ASSNSGQGGYGYT
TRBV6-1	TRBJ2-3	ASSEVWQATDTQY
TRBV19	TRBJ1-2	ASSTPITGFIYGYT
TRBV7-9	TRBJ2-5	ASSLVSETQY
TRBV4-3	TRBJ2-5	ASSQEESATQY
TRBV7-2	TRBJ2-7	ASSLNIPDRFVGGHEQY